One sample yielded the 22 T cell receptor beta chains listed below, sequenced in a study of Graves' ophthalmopathy and Graves' hyperthyroidism (dated by TCRdb to between 2018 and 2020). The listed sequencing device is Illumina HiSeq 2000. For repertoire sequencing, TCR beta CDR3 regions were amplified from RNA transcripts. The first round was an RT-PCR using HTBI primers with the Qiagen OneStep RT-PCR kit, and this first round was followed by a second-round multiplex PCR, then size selection and purification. TCRdb handled the public reads itself, with Q25 trimming in fastp and clone calling in MiXCR, and kept productive beta chains. Rows merge per CDR3 protein into single entries with the most common DNA and genes. For this sample the table gives around 1.1 million distinct CDR3 sequences, of which 36% were detected only once. 11% of the sample is in the top ten clones. The sample comprised peripheral blood or thyroid tissue (not recorded which). These receptors were collected from an adult man with Graves' hyperthyroidism.

The chain has TRBV15 and TRBJ2-3; D gene unclear. This CDR3 has 13 amino acids. Trimming took off 0 bases at V and 6 bases at J, with 7 bases between the two ends. Germline CDR1 and CDR2: LNHNV and YYDKDF (reference sequence). The CDR3, as DNA: TGTGCCACCAGCAGAGATCGTAGGGATACGCAGTATTTT. Translating it yields CATSRDRRDTQYF.

V usage is TRBV5-1 and J usage is TRBJ2-6; D tentatively fits TRBD1 or TRBD2 (5 bases each). This CDR3 region has 17 residues. In germline, CDR1 is SGHRS, CDR2 YFSETQ. Trimming removed 2 bases from V and 0 bases from J, with 12 bases in between. This CDR3 is CASSFRGRTSGANVLTF. CDR3 in DNA: TGCGCCAGCAGCTTTCGGGGACGGACCTCTGGGGCCAACGTCCTGACTTTC.

The gene calls are TRBV10-3 and TRBJ2-5, with 11 bases matching TRBD1. The germline CDR1 and CDR2 sequences are ENHRY and SYGVKD. The CDR3 runs 17 residues. The V and J ends lost 10 bases and 5 bases, in that order; junction bases with no gene match: 18. The CDR3 sequence: CASSLTADRGLWETQYF. The CDR3 DNA sequence: TGTGCCAGCAGCCTTACCGCGGACAGGGGGCTGTGGGAGACCCAGTACTTC.

Details on this clonotype: The junction and the germline gene differ at one end; a read error may be behind it. The chain joins TRBV5-1 to TRBJ1-2; D is perhaps TRBD1 (6 bases). CDR3 length equals 13 residues. Germline CDR1 reads SGHRS; CDR2 reads YFSETQ. CDR3 amino acids: CASSLATGYGYAF. In nucleotides, the CDR3 is TGCGCCAGCAGCTTGGCGACAGGCTATGGCTACGCCTTC.

As regards this clonotype: A read error may explain this, as a much larger clone is one base away. V is TRBV2 and J is TRBJ1-4; 10 positions agree with TRBD1. This CDR3 spans 14 amino acids. Germline loops: CDR1 SNHLY, CDR2 FYNNEI. The CDR3 region is CASSEGTGVEKLLF. In DNA, the CDR3 is TGTGCCAGCAGTGAGGGGACAGGGGTTGAAAAACTGCTTTTT. Supplemented by reference TRBV2 and TRBJ1-4, the full variable domain reads EPEVTQTPSHQVTQMGQEVILRCVPISNHLYFYWYRQILGQKVEFLVSFYNNEISEKSEIFDDQFSVERPDGSNFTLKIRSTKLEDSAMYFCASSEGTGVEKLLFGSGTQLSVL.

The rearrangement links TRBV29-1 to TRBJ2-7; maybe TRBD2 (6 bases). Germline CDR1 is SQVTM and CDR2 is ANQGSEA. The CDR3 is 15 amino acids. Trimming cost V 6 bases and J 7 bases, with 25 bases left between them. The DNA for the CDR3 is TGCAGCGTGACCGGCCTAGCGCCCTCCTACAATGAGCAGTACTTC. Translated: CSVTGLAPSYNEQYF.

The chain uses TRBV7-2 and TRBJ2-5; TRBD1 agrees at 7 bases. The CDR3 loop spans 16 amino acids. Germline loops: CDR1 SGHTA, CDR2 FQGNSA. The trim removed 5 bases at V and 2 bases at J, leaving 11 bases unmatched. The CDR3 sequence is CASSPNLGQRQETQYF. The CDR3, as DNA: TGTGCCAGCAGCCCTAACCTGGGACAGCGGCAAGAGACCCAGTACTTC.

This clonotype was counted between two and nine times. This chain uses TRBV7-8 with TRBJ2-1, with no clear D. The CDR3 is 16 amino acids. The germline V gene has CDR1 SGHVS and CDR2 FQNEAQ. Trimming left V 2 bases short and J 0 bases short, with 11 bases between. The CDR3 DNA is TGTGCCAGCAGCTTACGCCCCACGAGCTCCTACAATGAGCAGTTCTTC. This translates into CASSLRPTSSYNEQFF. The variable domain in full, completed from reference TRBV7-8 and TRBJ2-1, reads GAGVSQSPRYKVAKRGQDVALRCDPISGHVSLFWYQQALGQGPEFLTYFQNEAQLDKSGLPSDRFFAERPEGSVSTLKIQRTQQEDSAVYLCASSLRPTSSYNEQFFGPGTRLTVL.

V gene TRBV29-1 combines with J gene TRBJ2-2, with TRBD2 matching 9 bases. V lost 7 bases and J lost 7; bases outside the gene matches: 10. This CDR3 has 14 amino acids. Germline V CDR1 and CDR2: SQVTM, ANQGSEA. CDR3 region: CSARRGGGSGELFF. The CDR3 DNA is TGCAGCGCTAGGCGGGGGGGAGGAAGCGGGGAGCTGTTTTTT.

The chain combines TRBV5-4 with TRBJ1-1; 7 positions match TRBD1. CDR1 and CDR2 from the germline V gene are SGHNT and YYREEE (reference sequence). J was trimmed by 11 bases and V by 4 bases; bases with no gene match: 8. There are 12 residues in the CDR3. The CDR3 bases are TGTGCCAGCAGCGCCACAGGGGTGCCGGCTTTCTTT. Amino acids: CASSATGVPAFF.

This clonotype was seen many times. The chain has TRBV7-8 and TRBJ1-1, with 9 bases identical to TRBD1. CDR3 length: 18 residues. CDR1 is SGHVS and CDR2 is FQNEAQ in the germline V gene. V shed 0 bases and J 5 bases; nucleotides not matched to a gene: 13. The CDR3: CASSLAHRIQGASTEAFF. CDR3 coding DNA: TGTGCCAGCAGCTTAGCTCACAGAATACAGGGGGCGAGTACTGAAGCTTTCTTT.

This clonotype was picked up a small number of times. The rearrangement uses TRBV2 and TRBJ2-2, with D perhaps TRBD1 (6 bases). The CDR3 runs 15 residues. Trimming removed 3 bases from V and 8 bases from J, with 16 bases in between. CDR1 is SNHLY and CDR2 is FYNNEI in the germline V gene. The CDR3 region has the DNA TGTGCCAGCAGTGAGGCAGGGGAAGGCACTGGGGAGCTGTTTTTT. Translating gives CASSEAGEGTGELFF.

This clonotype occurred many times. This chain links TRBV5-1 with TRBJ2-7; perhaps TRBD1 as D (6 bases). Trimming removed 0 bases from V and 7 bases from J, with 17 bases in between. Germline V lookup: CDR1 SGHRS, CDR2 YFSETQ. The CDR3 has 15 amino acids. In DNA, the CDR3 is TGCGCCAGCAGCTTGGGTGACAGGCCTAATTGGGAGCAGTACTTC. It specifies CASSLGDRPNWEQYF.

The rearrangement joins TRBV19 to TRBJ1-1; 11 positions match TRBD1. Trimming at V came to 6 bases and at J to 12 bases, leaving 12 bases not matched to a gene. Germline V gene data show CDR1 as LNHDA and CDR2 as SQIVND (reference sequence). The CDR3 sequence is 14 residues long. The CDR3 DNA sequence: TGTGCCAGTAGCAAGGGACAGGGGGAAATCGGTCCTTTCTTT. As protein: CASSKGQGEIGPFF.

The rearrangement joins TRBV6-6 to TRBJ2-7; the D call may be TRBD1 or TRBD2 (6 bases each). The CDR3 totals 19 residues. Deletions cut 5 bases from V and 2 bases from J, with 28 bases between. Germline CDR1 is MNHNY and CDR2 is SVGAGI (reference sequence). DNA for the CDR3: TGTGCCAGCAGTCACCCTTTACCCGGGGTTCCGGGGGCCCCCTACGAGCAGTACTTC. It encodes CASSHPLPGVPGAPYEQYF.

The table lists this clonotype with a few counts. The rearrangement links TRBV19 to TRBJ1-2; D may be TRBD1 (6 bases). Per the germline V gene, CDR1 is LNHDA and CDR2 is SQIVND (reference sequence). V dropped 3 bases and J dropped 2 bases, with 13 bases sitting between them. CDR3 length equals 15 residues. CDR3: CASSIDPGVNYGYTF. Written as DNA, the CDR3 is TGTGCCAGTAGTATCGACCCAGGGGTAAACTATGGCTACACCTTC.

The chain couples TRBV6-5 to TRBJ1-5, with D perhaps TRBD1 (5 bases). The CDR3 sequence is 14 residues long. Looked up from germline, CDR1 is MNHEY and CDR2 is SVGAGI. The V and J ends lost 6 bases and 0 bases respectively, with 9 bases between them. The CDR3 loop reads CASRFGGSNQPQHF. In nucleotides, the CDR3 is TGTGCCAGCAGATTCGGGGGTAGCAATCAGCCCCAGCATTTT.

The J gene is TRBJ1-2, the V gene TRBV7-8; D call uncertain. The V gene lost 2 bases and the J gene lost 12 bases, with 10 bases spanning the gap. Germline-derived CDR1 and CDR2 are SGHVS and FQNEAQ. The length of the CDR3 is 11 residues. The CDR3 nucleotides read TGTGCCAGCAGCTTATCAGCCTTTCACACCTTC. Its protein is CASSLSAFHTF.

As to this clonotype: A read error may explain this, as a much larger clone is one base away. The chain is built from TRBV2 and TRBJ2-5, with 8 positions matching TRBD2. The CDR3 extends over 16 amino acids. The V segment lost 2 bases and the J segment 5 bases; nucleotides outside the gene matches: 10. The germline CDR1 and CDR2 sequences are SNHLY and FYNNEI. This CDR3 reads CASSESPSGPGETQYF. The CDR3, as DNA: TGTGCCAGCAGTGAAAGTCCTAGCGGGCCGGGGGAGACCCAGTACTTC.

This clonotype was seen only a few times. The chain recombines TRBV4-1 with TRBJ2-5, with D tentatively TRBD2 (6 bases). This CDR3 has 15 amino acids. Germline values: CDR1 MGHRA, CDR2 YSYEKL. V dropped 0 bases and J dropped 5 bases, with 13 bases sitting between them. The CDR3: CASSQDGGVGETQYF. The CDR3 coding sequence is TGCGCCAGCAGCCAAGATGGAGGGGTAGGGGAGACCCAGTACTTC.

This clonotype was seen at least ten times. The CDR3 reads CASTFEVNTEAFF. The CDR3 region has the DNA TGTGCCAGTACTTTCGAGGTGAACACTGAAGCTTTCTTT. The chain couples TRBV19 to TRBJ1-1; D not resolved. The ends were cut back, 7 bases at V and 0 bases at J, with 9 bases in the middle. The germline gives CDR1 LNHDA, CDR2 SQIVND (reference sequence). The CDR3 sequence is 13 residues long. Looking up the rest from reference TRBV19 and TRBJ1-1 gives the full variable domain: DGGITQSPKYLFRKEGQNVTLSCEQNLNHDAMYWYRQDPGQGLRLIYYSQIVNDFQKGDIAEGYSVSREKKESFPLTVTSAQKNPTAFYLCASTFEVNTEAFFGQGTRLTVV.

This clonotype was counted ten times or more. This sequence joins TRBV12-3 or TRBV12-4 and TRBJ1-1, with 7 nucleotides matching TRBD1. The CDR3 spans 14 residues. V gave up 6 bases and J gave up 5 bases; unmatched junction bases: 9. CDR3 protein: CASSRTGEGTEAFF. CDR3 coding DNA: TGTGCCAGCAGCCGTACAGGGGAAGGGACTGAAGCTTTCTTT.